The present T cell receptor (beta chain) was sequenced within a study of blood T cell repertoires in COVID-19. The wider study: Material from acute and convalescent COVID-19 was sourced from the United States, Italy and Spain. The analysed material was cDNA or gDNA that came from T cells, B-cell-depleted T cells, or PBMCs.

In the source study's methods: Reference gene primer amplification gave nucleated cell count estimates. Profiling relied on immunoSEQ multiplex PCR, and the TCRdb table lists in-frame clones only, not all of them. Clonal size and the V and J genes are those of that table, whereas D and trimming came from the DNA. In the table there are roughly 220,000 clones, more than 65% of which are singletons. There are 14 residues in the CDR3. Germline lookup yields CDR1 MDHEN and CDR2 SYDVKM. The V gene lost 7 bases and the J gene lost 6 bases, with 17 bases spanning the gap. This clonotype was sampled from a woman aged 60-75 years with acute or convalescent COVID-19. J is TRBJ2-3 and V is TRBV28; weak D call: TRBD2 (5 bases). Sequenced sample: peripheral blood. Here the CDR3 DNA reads TGTGCCAGCAACTCGGCGGGCGGTCCGGATACGCAGTATTTT. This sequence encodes CASNSAGGPDTQYF.